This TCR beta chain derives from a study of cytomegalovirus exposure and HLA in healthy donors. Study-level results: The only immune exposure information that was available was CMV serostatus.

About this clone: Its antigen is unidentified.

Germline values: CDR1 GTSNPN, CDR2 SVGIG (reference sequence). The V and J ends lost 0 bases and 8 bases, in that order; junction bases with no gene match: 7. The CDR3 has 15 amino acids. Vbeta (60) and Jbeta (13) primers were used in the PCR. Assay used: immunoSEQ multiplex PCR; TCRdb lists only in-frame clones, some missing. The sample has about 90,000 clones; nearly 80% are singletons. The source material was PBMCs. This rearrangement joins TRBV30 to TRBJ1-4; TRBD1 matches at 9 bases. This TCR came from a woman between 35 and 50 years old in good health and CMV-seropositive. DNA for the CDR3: TGTGCCTGGAGTGTACAGGACAGGGGCTTCGAAAAACTGTTTTTT. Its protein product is CAWSVQDRGFEKLFF.